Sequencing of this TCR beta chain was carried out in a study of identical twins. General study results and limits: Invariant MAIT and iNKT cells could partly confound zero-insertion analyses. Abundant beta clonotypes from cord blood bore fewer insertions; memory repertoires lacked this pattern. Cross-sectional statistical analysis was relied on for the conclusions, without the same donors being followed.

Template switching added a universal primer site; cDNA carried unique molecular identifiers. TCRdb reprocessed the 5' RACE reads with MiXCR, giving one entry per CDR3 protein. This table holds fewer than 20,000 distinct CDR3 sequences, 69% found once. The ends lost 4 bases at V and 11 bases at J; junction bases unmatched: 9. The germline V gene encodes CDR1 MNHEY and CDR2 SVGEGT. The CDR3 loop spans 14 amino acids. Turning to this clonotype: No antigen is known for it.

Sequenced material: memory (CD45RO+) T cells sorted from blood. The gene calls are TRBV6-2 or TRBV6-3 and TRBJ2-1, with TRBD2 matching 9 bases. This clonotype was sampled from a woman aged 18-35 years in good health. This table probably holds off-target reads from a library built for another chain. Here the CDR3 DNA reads TGTGCCAGCAGTTTCACGACTAGCGGAGGCCAGCAGTTCTTC. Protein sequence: CASSFTTSGGQQFF.